This T cell receptor (beta chain) was documented in a study of OX40 agonist ivuxolimab in advanced cancers. At the level of the study: Intravenous ivuxolimab at 0.01 to 10 mg/kg was given to patients every 2 weeks.

Autoimmune disease history or systemic immunosuppression excluded patients. The V gene lost 7 bases and the J gene lost 1 base, with 13 bases spanning the gap. Germline CDR1 and CDR2: SGHAT and FQNNGV. The CDR3 runs to 14 residues. Data came from immunoSEQ multiplex PCR; TCRdb stores just in-frame clones and leaves some out. Of about 50,000 clones in the sample, around four fifths are singletons; the top ten hold over 2.5%. The input for sequencing was CD4+ or CD8+ T cells sorted from blood, taken in a trial of the OX40 agonist ivuxolimab. V and J are TRBV11-2 and TRBJ1-1, with D tentatively TRBD1 (6 bases). The receptor was derived from an adult with an advanced solid tumor such as melanoma, head and neck, liver or kidney cancer. As DNA, the CDR3 is TGTGCCAGCACCCTTCAGGGGAGGAACACTGAAGCTTTCTTT. Translation: CASTLQGRNTEAFF.